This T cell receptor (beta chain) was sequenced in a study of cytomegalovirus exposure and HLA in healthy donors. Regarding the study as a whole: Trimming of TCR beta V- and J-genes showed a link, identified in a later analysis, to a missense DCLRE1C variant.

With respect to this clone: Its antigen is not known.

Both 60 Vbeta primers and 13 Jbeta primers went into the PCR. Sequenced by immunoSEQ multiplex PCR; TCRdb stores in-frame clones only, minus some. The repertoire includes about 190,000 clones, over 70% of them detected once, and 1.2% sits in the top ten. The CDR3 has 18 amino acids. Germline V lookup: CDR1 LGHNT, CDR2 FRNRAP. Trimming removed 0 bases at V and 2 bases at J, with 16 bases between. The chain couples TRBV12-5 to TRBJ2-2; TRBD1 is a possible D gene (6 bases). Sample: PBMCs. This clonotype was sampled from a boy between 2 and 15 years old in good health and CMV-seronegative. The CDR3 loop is CASGLVLTGTRNTGELFF. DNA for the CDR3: TGTGCTAGTGGTTTGGTGCTAACAGGGACCCGAAACACCGGGGAGCTGTTTTTT.